Here is one TCR beta chain with its context. This table comes from immunoSEQ multiplex PCR, and its TCRdb copy is limited to in-frame clones, with some not included. The sample consists of about 64,000 clones, 92% of them appearing once. The germline CDR1 and CDR2 sequences are SGHTA and FQGNSA. The CDR3 is made up of 14 amino acids. V dropped 2 bases and J dropped 2; count of bases not matched to a gene: 2. This entry is derived from a study of T cell changes during pregnancy in multiple sclerosis. The sequencing here drew on peripheral blood, taken in the second trimester of pregnancy. This sequence originates from a female donor with multiple sclerosis, enrolled in a pregnancy study. The rearrangement uses TRBV7-2 and TRBJ1-1; 7 nucleotides agree with TRBD1. CDR3 sequence: CASSLWDRNTEAFF. CDR3 nucleotide sequence: TGTGCCAGCAGCTTATGGGACAGAAACACTGAAGCTTTCTTT.